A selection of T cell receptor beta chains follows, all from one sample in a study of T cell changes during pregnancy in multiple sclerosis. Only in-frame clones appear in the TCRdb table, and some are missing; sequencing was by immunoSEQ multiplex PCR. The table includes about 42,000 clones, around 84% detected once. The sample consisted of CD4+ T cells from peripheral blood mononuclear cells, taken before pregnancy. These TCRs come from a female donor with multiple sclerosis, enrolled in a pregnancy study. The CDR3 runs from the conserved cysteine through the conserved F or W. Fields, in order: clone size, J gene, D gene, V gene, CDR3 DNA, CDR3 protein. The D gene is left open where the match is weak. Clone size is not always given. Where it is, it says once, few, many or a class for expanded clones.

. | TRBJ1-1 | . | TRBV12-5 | TGTGCTAGTGGTTTGGTTCGAACTTCTGAAGCTTTCTTT | CASGLVRTSEAFF
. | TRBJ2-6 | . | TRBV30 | TGTGCCTGGAGATCTAATGGGGCCAACGTCCTGACTTTC | CAWRSNGANVLTF
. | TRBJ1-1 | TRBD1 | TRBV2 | TGTGCCAGCAGTGAAGCACCGGACAGGGGTGAAGCTTTCTTT | CASSEAPDRGEAFF
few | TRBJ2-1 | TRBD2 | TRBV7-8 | TGTGCCAGCAGCCGCATCCGACTAGCGGGGGCCTACAATGAGCAGTTCTTC | CASSRIRLAGAYNEQFF
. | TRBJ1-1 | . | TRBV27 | TGTGCCAGCAGTTTATGGGCGCCCGGAGGTACTGAAGCTTTCTTT | CASSLWAPGGTEAFF
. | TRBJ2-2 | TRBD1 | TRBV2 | TGTGCCAGCAGTGACCCGGGACAGACAACCGGGGAGCTGTTTTTT | CASSDPGQTTGELFF
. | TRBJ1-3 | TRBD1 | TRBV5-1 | TGCGCCAGCAGCTGGGGACAGGACCCCCGGACCATATATTTT | CASSWGQDPRTIYF
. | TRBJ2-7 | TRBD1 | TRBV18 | TGTGCCAGCTCACCCCCGGGGACAGGGAACTACGAGCAGTACTTC | CASSPPGTGNYEQYF
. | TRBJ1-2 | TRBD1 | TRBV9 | TGTGCCAGCAGCTTAATTCAGGGACAGGGACATATCTATGGCTACACCTTC | CASSLIQGQGHIYGYTF
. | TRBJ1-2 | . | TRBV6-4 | TGTGCCAGCAGTGAACAAGGACAGACTCTAAACTATGGCTACACCTTC | CASSEQGQTLNYGYTF
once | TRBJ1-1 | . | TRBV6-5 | TGTGCCAGCAGTTACGAACCGGGTTCCTTAGGCACTGAAGCTTTCTTT | CASSYEPGSLGTEAFF
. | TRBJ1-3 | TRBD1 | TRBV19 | TGTGCCAGTAGGACAGGGATCAGCTCTGGAAACACCATATATTTT | CASRTGISSGNTIYF
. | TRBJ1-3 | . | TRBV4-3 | TGCGCCAGCAGCCAAGATTTTGGCCTTTCTGGAAACACCATATATTTT | CASSQDFGLSGNTIYF
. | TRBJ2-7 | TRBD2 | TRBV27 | TGTGCCAGCAGTCGCGGGACGACAGGACTAGCGAGAAAAGATGGGTACGAGCAGTACTTC | CASSRGTTGLARKDGYEQYF
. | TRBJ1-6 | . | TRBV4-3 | TGCGCCAGCAGCCAAGAGTTCAGGGTGGGTTCACCCCTCCACTTT | CASSQEFRVGSPLHF
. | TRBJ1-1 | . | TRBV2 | TGTGCCAGCAGTCTGACAGGTTTCGCTGAAGCTTTCTTT | CASSLTGFAEAFF
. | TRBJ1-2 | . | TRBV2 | TGTGCCAGCAGTGTGACTGTGGGGGGATATGGCTACACCTTC | CASSVTVGGYGYTF
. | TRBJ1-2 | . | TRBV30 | TGTGCCTGGACCCAGGATCGCTCCTATGGCTACACCTTC | CAWTQDRSYGYTF
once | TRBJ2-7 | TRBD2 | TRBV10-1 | TGCGCCAGCAGTCCAGACGGGAGGGACGAGCAGTACTTC | CASSPDGRDEQYF
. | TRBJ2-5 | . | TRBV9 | TGTGCCAGCAGCGTTTCGTCCCAGCGCGAAGAGACCCAGTACTTC | CASSVSSQREETQYF
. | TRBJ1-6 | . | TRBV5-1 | TGCGCCAGCAGCTTGGGTCGGGGAACCAGGTCACCCCTCCACTTT | CASSLGRGTRSPLHF
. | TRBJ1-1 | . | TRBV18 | TGTGCCAGCTCACTTCGAAAACACCAGAACACTGAAGCTTTCTTT | CASSLRKHQNTEAFF
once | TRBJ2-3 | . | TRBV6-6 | TGTGCCGAACAGCGGGCGCTCACAGATACGCAGTATTTT | CAEQRALTDTQYF
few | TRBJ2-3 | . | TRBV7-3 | TGTGCCAGCAGCTTACTCGGGAACCGGGAGAGTCGAGATACGCAGTATTTT | CASSLLGNRESRDTQYF
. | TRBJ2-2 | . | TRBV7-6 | TGTGCCAGCAGCTTAGGGCAGGGTGGTATCGGGGAGCTGTTTTTT | CASSLGQGGIGELFF
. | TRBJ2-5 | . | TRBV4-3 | TGCGCCAGCAGCCAAGGCCAGTCGGAGACCCAGTACTTC | CASSQGQSETQYF
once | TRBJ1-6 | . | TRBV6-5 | TGTGCCAGCAGTCTTGACAAAAGTTCACCCCTCCACTTT | CASSLDKSSPLHF
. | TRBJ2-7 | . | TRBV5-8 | TGTGCCAGCAGACGCCGGGACATTTCCTACGAGCAGTACTTC | CASRRRDISYEQYF
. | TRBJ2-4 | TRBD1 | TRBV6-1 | TGTGCCAGCAGTGAAGGGACAGGGAGAGCGAACATTCAGTACTTC | CASSEGTGRANIQYF
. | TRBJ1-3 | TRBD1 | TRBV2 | TGTGCCAGCAGTGATCAGGGGGCTGAGAGTGGAAACACCATATATTTT | CASSDQGAESGNTIYF
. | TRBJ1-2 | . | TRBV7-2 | TGTGCCAGCAGCTTAGCCGCGGGTGGCAGGGGAGTTGATTCCTATGGCTACACCTTC | CASSLAAGGRGVDSYGYTF
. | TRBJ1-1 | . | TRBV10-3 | TGTGCCATCAGTCAGACGGGGAACACTGAAGCTTTCTTT | CAISQTGNTEAFF
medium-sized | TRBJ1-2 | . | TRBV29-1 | TGCAGCGTTGGGTCCTCCCAGGGGCATAACTATGGCTACACCTTC | CSVGSSQGHNYGYTF
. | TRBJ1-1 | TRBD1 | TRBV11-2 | TGTGCCAGCAGCTTACTCGACAGGGTACCCTTTTTT | CASSLLDRVPFF
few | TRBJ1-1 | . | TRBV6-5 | TGTGCCAGCACCCAGGGGAGGGACACTGAAGCTTTCTTT | CASTQGRDTEAFF
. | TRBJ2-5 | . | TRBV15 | TGTGCCACCAGCAGAGATAGGGGGGGCGAGGAGACCCAGTACTTC | CATSRDRGGEETQYF
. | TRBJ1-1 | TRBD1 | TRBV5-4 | TGTGCCGGGGGGACAGGGGGCGTCACTGAAGCTTTCTTT | CAGGTGGVTEAFF
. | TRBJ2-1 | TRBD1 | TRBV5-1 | TGCGCCAGCAGTCTGATGACAGGGGAAGCCAATGAGCAGTTCTTC | CASSLMTGEANEQFF
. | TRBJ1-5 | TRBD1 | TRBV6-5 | TGTGCCAGCAGCCTCGGGACAGCCGATCAGCCCCAGCATTTT | CASSLGTADQPQHF
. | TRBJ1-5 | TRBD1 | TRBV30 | TGTGCCTGGAGTAGGACAGGGAATCAGCCCCAGCATTTT | CAWSRTGNQPQHF
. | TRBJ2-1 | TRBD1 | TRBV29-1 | TGCAGCGCCGAATTACAGGGGACCTCCTACAATGAGCAGTTCTTC | CSAELQGTSYNEQFF
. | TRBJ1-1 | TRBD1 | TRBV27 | TGTGCCAGCCGACAGGGGGAAAGAGGGACTGAAGCTTTCTTT | CASRQGERGTEAFF
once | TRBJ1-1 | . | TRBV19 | TGTGCCACCGGGGGAATGAACACTGAAGCTTTCTTT | CATGGMNTEAFF
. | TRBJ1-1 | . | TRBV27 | TGTGCCAGCAGTTTTGGGGCTCGACTGAACACTGAAGCTTTCTTT | CASSFGARLNTEAFF
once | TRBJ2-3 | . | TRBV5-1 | TGCGCCAGCAGCCTGGCGGGATGGGGGGGCGCAGATACGCAGTATTTT | CASSLAGWGGADTQYF
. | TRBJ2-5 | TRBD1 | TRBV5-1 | TGCGCCAGCAGCTTGGCCGGGACAGGGGAAGAGACCCAGTACTTC | CASSLAGTGEETQYF
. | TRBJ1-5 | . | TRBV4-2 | TGTGCCAGCAGCCAAGATCGTAGCAGCATCAGCCCCCAGCATTTT | CASSQDRSSISPQHF
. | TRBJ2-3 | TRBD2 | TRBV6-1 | TGTGCCAGCAGTGATCCGGGAGGGCTCACAGATACGCAGTATTTT | CASSDPGGLTDTQYF
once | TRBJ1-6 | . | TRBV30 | TGTGCCTGGAGCCTTACCGGAGGGCCTTACAATTCACCCCTCCACTTT | CAWSLTGGPYNSPLHF
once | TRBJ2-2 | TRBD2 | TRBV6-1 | TGTGCCAGCAGTGAAGCGCCGACTAGCGGGAGTAGTAACACCGGGGAGCTGTTTTTT | CASSEAPTSGSSNTGELFF
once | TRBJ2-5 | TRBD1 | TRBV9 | TGTGCCAGCAGCGTTTCCACCGGGACAGTCCAAGAGACCCAGTACTTC | CASSVSTGTVQETQYF
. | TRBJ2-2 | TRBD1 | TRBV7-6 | TGTGCCAGCAGCCCCCGTTACAGGGGCCAGAACACCGGGGAGCTGTTTTTT | CASSPRYRGQNTGELFF
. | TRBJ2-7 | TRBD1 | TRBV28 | TGTGCCAGCTGCCGGGACAGCTCCTACGAGCAGTACTTC | CASCRDSSYEQYF
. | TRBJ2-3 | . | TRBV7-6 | TGTGCCAGCAGCCTACGAAGGGGCGGTGATACGCAGTATTTT | CASSLRRGGDTQYF
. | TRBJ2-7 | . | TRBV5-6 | TGTGCCAGCAGCTACACAACCTACGAGCAGTACTTC | CASSYTTYEQYF
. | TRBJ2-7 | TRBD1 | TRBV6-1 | TGTGCCAGCAGCCTGCTGGGACAGGAATCCGAGCAGTACTTC | CASSLLGQESEQYF
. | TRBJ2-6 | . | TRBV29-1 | TGCAGCGTTCTCGGGGTGGGGGCGATTTCGCCTGGGGCCAACGTCCTGACTTTC | CSVLGVGAISPGANVLTF
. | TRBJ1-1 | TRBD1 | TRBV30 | TGTGCCTGGAGTCTGACAGGGGATGCGGCTTTCTTT | CAWSLTGDAAFF